The 27 T cell receptor beta chains below were found in one sample sequenced in a study of regulatory T cells in long-lasting Graves disease. To make TCR beta libraries, researchers used iRepertoire HTBI primers and Arm-PCR of CDR3 regions. Via MiXCR, TCRdb re-called the multiplex PCR reads, giving one row per CDR3 protein. The sample records a few hundred thousand distinct CDR3 sequences, 22% being singletons. Time point given: persistent/refractory GD, antithyroid drugs over 5 years with positive TRAb. The authors made the TCR library using RNA they extracted from PBMCs. The specimen comprised peripheral blood mononuclear cells (PBMCs), sampled when the disease was refractory, from a patient treated with antithyroid drugs. These receptors were obtained from a female donor with Graves disease.

The CDR3 spells CASSQDPGGEKLFF. The CDR3 nucleotides are TGCGCCAGCAGCCAAGATCCTGGCGGTGAAAAACTGTTTTTT. The chain is built from TRBV4-1 and TRBJ1-4; D is uncertain. The V and J ends lost 0 bases and 7 bases respectively, with 9 bases between them. The CDR3 covers 14 residues. CDR1 is MGHRA and CDR2 is YSYEKL in the germline V gene.

This clonotype was seen many times. This CDR3 is CASSLAGQPYEQYF. Here the CDR3 DNA reads TGTGCCAGCAGTTTAGCGGGACAGCCCTACGAGCAGTACTTC. The rearrangement links TRBV27 to TRBJ2-7, with D perhaps TRBD1 (7 bases). CDR3 length equals 14 residues. Germline CDR1 MNHEY, CDR2 SMNVEV (reference sequence). V was cut by 2 bases and J by 2 bases, with 10 bases left in between.

CDR3 nucleotides: TGTGCCAGCAGTTCCGGGGCCGGGATCTCAGATACGCAGTATTTT. It yields the protein CASSSGAGISDTQYF. The chain links TRBV28 to TRBJ2-3; the D call may be TRBD1 or TRBD2 (5 bases each). The ends were cut back, 4 bases at V and 4 bases at J, with 15 bases in the middle. Germline CDR1 reads MDHEN; CDR2 reads SYDVKM. This CDR3 has 15 amino acids.

Concerning this clonotype: A read error may be the cause here, since a much bigger clone is one base away. V gene TRBV19 combines with J gene TRBJ2-5; 8 bases agree with TRBD2. J was trimmed by 7 bases and V by 6 bases; bases with no gene match: 13. This CDR3 spans 15 amino acids. CDR1 is LNHDA and CDR2 is SQIVND in the germline V gene (reference sequence). The CDR3 DNA is TGTGCCAGTAGCCAACCCGGGCGGGAGGCGGGGACCCAGTACTTC. Its protein product is CASSQPGREAGTQYF.

This chain links TRBV19 with TRBJ1-1; D call uncertain. The CDR3 sequence is 15 residues long. Germline loops: CDR1 LNHDA, CDR2 SQIVND (reference sequence). With 1 base removed from V and 1 base from J, the gap between germline ends came to 10 bases. CDR3 in amino acids: CASSIGWFWNTEAFF. CDR3 nucleotide sequence: TGTGCCAGTAGTATAGGATGGTTTTGGAACACTGAAGCTTTCTTT.

In its sample, this clonotype was seen many times. The genes are TRBV28 and TRBJ1-2; 9 nucleotides agree with TRBD1. The V and J ends lost 10 bases and 2 bases, in that order; junction bases with no gene match: 2. Germline loops: CDR1 MDHEN, CDR2 SYDVKM. The CDR3 totals 12 residues. The CDR3 reads CATGTGNYGYTF. Written as DNA, the CDR3 is TGTGCCACCGGGACAGGGAACTATGGCTACACCTTC.

To note about this clonotype: Given a much more abundant clone one base away, this may be a read error. The chain couples TRBV12-3 or TRBV12-4 to TRBJ1-5; 10 nucleotides match TRBD1. This CDR3 comprises 13 residues. CDR3 DNA: TGTGCCAGCGGTGACAGGGGGCCGCAGCCCCCGCATTTT. It encodes CASGDRGPQPPHF.

The CDR3 sequence is CASSSGGSGTGELFF. The CDR3 DNA sequence: TGTGCCAGCAGCTCAGGGGGCTCGGGCACCGGGGAGCTGTTTTTT. The rearrangement uses TRBV6-1 and TRBJ2-2; the match to TRBD1 covers 8 bases. Germline CDR1 and CDR2: MNHNS and SASEGT. V was pared by 6 bases and J by 4 bases, with 7 bases of the junction left unmatched. This CDR3 is built from 15 residues.

This clonotype has a count of ten or more. The rearrangement joins TRBV7-2 to TRBJ1-2; 9 nucleotides line up with TRBD1. V gave up 0 bases and J gave up 6 bases; unmatched junction bases: 8. Per germline, CDR1 SGHTA and CDR2 FQGNSA. This CDR3 is 16 amino acids long. Here the CDR3 DNA reads TGTGCCAGCAGCTTAGCGGCCGGACAGGGGATGAATGGCTACACCTTC. Amino acids: CASSLAAGQGMNGYTF. The variable domain in full, with the rest retrieved from reference TRBV7-2 and TRBJ1-2, is GAGVSQSPSNKVTEKGKDVELRCDPISGHTALYWYRQSLGQGLEFLIYFQGNSAPDKSGLPSDRFSAERTGGSVSTLTIQRTQQEDSAVYLCASSLAAGQGMNGYTFGSGTRLTVV.

V usage is TRBV29-1 and J usage is TRBJ2-2, with TRBD2 matching over 12 bases. Looked up from germline, CDR1 is SQVTM and CDR2 is ANQGSEA. The V segment lost 5 bases and the J segment 4 bases; nucleotides outside the gene matches: 5. The CDR3 length is 15 residues. The CDR3 reads CSVIGLAGTTGELFF. The CDR3 nucleotides are TGCAGCGTTATTGGACTAGCGGGAACCACCGGGGAGCTGTTTTTT.

Comments on this clonotype: A much larger clone lies one base from this, so it may be a read error. The V call is TRBV7-9, the J call TRBJ2-7; D call uncertain. Trimming left V 5 bases short and J 6 bases short, with 14 bases between. The CDR3 is 13 residues long. Germline values: CDR1 SEHNR, CDR2 FQNEAQ (reference sequence). CDR3 protein: CASSDGSNREQYF. The DNA for the CDR3 is TGTGCCAGCAGCGACGGGTCAAACCGCGAGCAGTACTTC.

This clonotype was detected a few times. V usage is TRBV6-5 and J usage is TRBJ2-7; D gene ambiguous. The germline V and J ends were trimmed by 2 bases and 5 bases, with 34 bases remaining between them. This CDR3 region has 21 residues. The germline V gene encodes CDR1 MNHEY and CDR2 SVGAGI. The CDR3 sequence is CASSYRPQVDRGGRLNDEQYF. Here the CDR3 DNA reads TGTGCCAGCAGTTACAGGCCACAAGTGGACCGAGGTGGACGGTTAAACGACGAGCAGTACTTC.

In the case of this clonotype: This sequence may be a read error, since a much larger clone differs from it by one base. This chain uses TRBV7-2 with TRBJ2-7; 10 bases map to TRBD1. CDR1 SGHTA and CDR2 FQGNSA come from the germline V gene. This CDR3 comprises 14 residues. The CDR3 reads CASSPRDRGYEQHF. In DNA, the CDR3 is TGTGCCAGCAGCCCGAGGGACAGGGGTTACGAGCAGCACTTC.

This clonotype was found many times. The J gene is TRBJ1-1, the V gene TRBV27; 7 bases are shared with TRBD1. The CDR3 consists of 12 residues. V dropped 2 bases and J dropped 8; count of bases not matched to a gene: 2. Germline V lookup: CDR1 MNHEY, CDR2 SMNVEV (reference sequence). CDR3 residues: CASSLVGQEAFF. CDR3 DNA: TGTGCCAGCAGTTTAGTGGGACAGGAAGCTTTCTTT.

This clonotype has a handful of counts. The gene calls are TRBV29-1 and TRBJ2-7, with 12 positions matching TRBD2. The CDR3 spans 16 residues. Germline CDR1 reads SQVTM; CDR2 reads ANQGSEA. The V gene end was trimmed by 6 bases and the J gene end by 4 bases; junction bases not matched to a gene: 13. CDR3 nucleotides: TGCAGCGTATGGGCCGGAGGACTAGCGGGATATTACGAGCAGTACTTC. Its translation: CSVWAGGLAGYYEQYF.

Ten or more counts support this clonotype. The V call is TRBV7-2, the J call TRBJ1-4, with TRBD1 matching over 8 bases. The CDR3 totals 15 residues. With 3 bases clipped from V and 10 bases from J, the junction kept 10 bases outside the gene matches. CDR1 and CDR2 from the germline V gene are SGHTA and FQGNSA. CDR3 amino acids: CASSLGQVEGGKLFF. Written as DNA, the CDR3 is TGTGCCAGCAGCTTGGGACAGGTCGAAGGCGGAAAACTGTTTTTT.

V usage is TRBV27 and J usage is TRBJ2-7; D is possibly TRBD1 (5 bases). This CDR3 is 14 amino acids long. The germline gives CDR1 MNHEY, CDR2 SMNVEV (reference sequence). Trimming removed 4 bases at V and 3 bases at J, with 13 bases between. CDR3 in amino acids: CASSSQGQIYEQYF. The CDR3, as DNA: TGTGCCAGCAGTTCCCAGGGTCAAATCTACGAGCAGTACTTC.

This clonotype was seen only a few times. The gene calls are TRBV28 and TRBJ2-7, with TRBD2 matching 9 bases. CDR3 size: 14 residues. V shed 7 bases and J 4 bases; nucleotides not matched to a gene: 8. Germline CDR1 reads MDHEN; CDR2 reads SYDVKM. The CDR3 nucleotides read TGTGCCAGCACCCCTGGCGGGAGGGCGTACGAGCAGTACTTC. This encodes CASTPGGRAYEQYF.

This clonotype was found many times. This chain joins TRBV2 and TRBJ2-7; TRBD2 agrees at 12 bases. Germline V CDR1 and CDR2: SNHLY, FYNNEI. CDR3 size: 14 residues. V gave up 1 base and J gave up 7 bases; unmatched junction bases: 2. CDR3 coding DNA: TGTGCCAGCAGTGAAGGACTAGCGGGAGTTGAGCAGTACTTC. Protein sequence: CASSEGLAGVEQYF.

This clonotype was seen a few times. The chain has TRBV20-1 and TRBJ1-2; 7 bases map to TRBD1. V lost 5 bases and J lost 4; bases outside the gene matches: 16. The CDR3 has 16 amino acids. Germline V CDR1 and CDR2: DFQATT, SNEGSKA (reference sequence). The chain's CDR3 is CSAPSPIRQGGYGYTF. CDR3 DNA sequence: TGCAGTGCTCCATCCCCAATAAGACAGGGTGGCTATGGCTACACCTTC.

The chain has TRBV5-1 and TRBJ2-7; TRBD2 might be the D (5 bases). Per germline, CDR1 SGHRS and CDR2 YFSETQ. V was clipped by 1 base and J by 2 bases, with 16 bases between them. The CDR3 has 16 residues. In DNA, the CDR3 is TGCGCCAGCAGCTTGTCGAGCGGCAGTGGCACCTACGAGCAGTACTTC. It translates to CASSLSSGSGTYEQYF.

The chain joins TRBV18 to TRBJ1-6, with D possibly TRBD1 on 5 matching bases. Germline V gene lookup returns CDR1 KGHSH and CDR2 LQKENI. V lost 1 base and J 7 bases, leaving 14 bases between the germline ends. The CDR3 length is 16 residues. CDR3 in DNA: TGTGCCAGCTCACCACGCGTTGGGGGGGACAATTCACCCCTCCACTTT. Translated: CASSPRVGGDNSPLHF.

On this clonotype itself: A much more abundant neighbour one base away suggests this may be a read error. The genes are TRBV20-1 and TRBJ2-7; 9 bases fit TRBD2. Trimming removed 6 bases from V and 6 bases from J; junction bases left unmatched: 9. The CDR3 is made up of 13 amino acids. CDR1 is DFQATT and CDR2 is SNEGSKA in the germline V gene (reference sequence). CDR3 loop: CSAPGTSKSEQYF. The CDR3 DNA sequence: TGCAGTGCCCCCGGGACTAGCAAGTCCGAGCAGTACTTC.

The chain employs TRBV6-2 or TRBV6-3 and TRBJ2-6; D remains ambiguous. The CDR3 is 14 amino acids. Germline V gene lookup returns CDR1 MNHEY and CDR2 SVGEGT. The ends were cut back, 2 bases at V and 1 base at J, with 3 bases in the middle. CDR3 protein: CASSYESGANVLTF. The CDR3 DNA is TGTGCCAGCAGTTACGAGTCTGGGGCCAACGTCCTGACTTTC.

This clonotype was recorded a few times. The chain is built from TRBV28 and TRBJ1-5; 7 nucleotides agree with TRBD1. Germline assignment: CDR1 MDHEN and CDR2 SYDVKM. After removal of 8 bases from V and 1 base from J, the junction contained 8 bases not matched to a gene. CDR3 length: 15 amino acids. The DNA for the CDR3 is TGTGCCAGCGCCACCCACAGGGGCAGCAATCAGCCCCAGCATTTT. Translation gives CASATHRGSNQPQHF.

The V and J genes are TRBV30 and TRBJ2-5; unclear D gene. The germline V gene encodes CDR1 GTSNPN and CDR2 SVGIG (reference sequence). V shed 2 bases and J shed 2 bases, with 6 bases lying between them. This CDR3 is 12 amino acids long. CDR3: CAWSWQQETQYF. The CDR3 DNA reads as TGTGCCTGGAGTTGGCAGCAAGAGACCCAGTACTTC.

This clonotype was counted ten times or more. The chain couples TRBV24-1 to TRBJ2-2; 8 bases agree with TRBD2. Germline V lookup: CDR1 KGHDR, CDR2 SFDVKD. The CDR3 length is 20 residues. The V segment lost 3 bases and the J segment 1 base; nucleotides outside the gene matches: 15. This chain's CDR3 is CATSDRMVVSGRENTGELFF. DNA of the CDR3: TGTGCCACCAGTGATAGGATGGTTGTGAGCGGGAGAGAGAACACCGGGGAGCTGTTTTTT.